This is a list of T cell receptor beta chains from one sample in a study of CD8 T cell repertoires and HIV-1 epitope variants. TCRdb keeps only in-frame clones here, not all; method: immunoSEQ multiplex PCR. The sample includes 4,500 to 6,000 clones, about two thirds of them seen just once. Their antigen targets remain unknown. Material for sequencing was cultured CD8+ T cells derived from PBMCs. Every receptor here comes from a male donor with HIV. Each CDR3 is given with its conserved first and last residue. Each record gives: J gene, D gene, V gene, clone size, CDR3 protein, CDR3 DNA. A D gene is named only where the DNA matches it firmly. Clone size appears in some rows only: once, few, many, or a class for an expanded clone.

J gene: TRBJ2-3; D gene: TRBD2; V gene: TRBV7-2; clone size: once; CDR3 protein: CASSLLAGGHGDTQYF; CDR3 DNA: TGTGCCAGCAGCTTACTAGCGGGAGGGCATGGAGATACGCAGTATTTT
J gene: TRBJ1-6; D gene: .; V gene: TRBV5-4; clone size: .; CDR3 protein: CASSHREANSPLHF; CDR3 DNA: TGTGCCAGCAGCCACAGGGAGGCCAATTCACCCCTCCACTTT
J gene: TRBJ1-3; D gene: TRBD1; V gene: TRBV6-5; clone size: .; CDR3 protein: CAALTGAGNTIYF; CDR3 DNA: TGTGCCGCCTTGACAGGGGCTGGAAACACCATATATTTT
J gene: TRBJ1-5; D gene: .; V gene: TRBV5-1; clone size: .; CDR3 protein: CASSLDGNQPQHF; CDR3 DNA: TGCGCCAGCAGCTTGGACGGCAATCAGCCCCAGCATTTT
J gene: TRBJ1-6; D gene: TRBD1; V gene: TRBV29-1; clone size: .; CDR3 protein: CSVRTGCFSCSYNSPLHF; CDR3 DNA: TGCAGCGTACGGACAGGGTGCTTTTCATGCTCCTATAATTCACCCCTCCACTTT
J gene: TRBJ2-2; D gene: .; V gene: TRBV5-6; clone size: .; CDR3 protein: CASSVGAGELFF; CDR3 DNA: TGTGCCAGCAGCGTCGGGGCCGGGGAGCTGTTTTTT
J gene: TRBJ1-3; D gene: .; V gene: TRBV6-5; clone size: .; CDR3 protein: CASSYSQGSSGNTIYF; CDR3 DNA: TGTGCCAGCAGTTACTCCCAGGGAAGCTCTGGAAACACCATATATTTT
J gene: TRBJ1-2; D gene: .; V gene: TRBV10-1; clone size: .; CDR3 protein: CASSAFSLRGVTDGYTF; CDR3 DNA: TGCGCCAGCAGTGCTTTCAGTCTTAGGGGGGTGACGGATGGCTACACCTTC
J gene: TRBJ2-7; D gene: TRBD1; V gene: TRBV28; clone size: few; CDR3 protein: CASSLLRDRGEQYF; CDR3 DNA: TGTGCCAGCAGTTTACTCCGGGACAGGGGGGAGCAGTACTTC
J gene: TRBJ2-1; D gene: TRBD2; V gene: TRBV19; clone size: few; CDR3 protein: CASSTGLAGNEQFF; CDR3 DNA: TGTGCCAGTAGTACAGGACTAGCGGGGAATGAGCAGTTCTTC
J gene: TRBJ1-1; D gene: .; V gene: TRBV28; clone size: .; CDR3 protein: CASRPPLQNTEAFF; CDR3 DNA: TGTGCCAGCAGGCCCCCCCTCCAGAACACTGAAGCTTTCTTT
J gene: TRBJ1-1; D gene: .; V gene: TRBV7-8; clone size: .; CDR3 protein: CASSPIGGWDSNTEAFF; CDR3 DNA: TGTGCCAGCAGCCCTATAGGGGGGTGGGATTCAAACACTGAAGCTTTCTTT
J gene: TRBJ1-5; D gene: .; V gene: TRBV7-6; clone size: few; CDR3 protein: CASSFGEGSNQPQHF; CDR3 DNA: TGTGCCAGCAGCTTTGGGGAGGGTAGCAATCAGCCCCAGCATTTT
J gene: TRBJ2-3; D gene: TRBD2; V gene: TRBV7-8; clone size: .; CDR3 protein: CASSSGLAGGISTDTQYF; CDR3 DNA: TGTGCCAGCAGCTCGGGACTAGCGGGAGGGATTAGCACAGATACGCAGTATTTT
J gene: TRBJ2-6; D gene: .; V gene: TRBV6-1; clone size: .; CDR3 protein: CASSDYSGANVLTF; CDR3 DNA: TGTGCCAGCAGTGATTACTCTGGGGCCAACGTCCTGACTTTC
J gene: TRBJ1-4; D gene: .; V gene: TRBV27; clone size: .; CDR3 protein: CASSLSPRAGLNEKLFF; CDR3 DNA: TGTGCCAGCAGTTTATCACCACGGGCAGGCCTTAATGAAAAACTGTTTTTT
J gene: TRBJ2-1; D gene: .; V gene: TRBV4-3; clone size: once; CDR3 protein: CASSQVATDNEQFF; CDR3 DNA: TGCGCCAGCAGCCAAGTAGCCACGGACAATGAGCAGTTCTTC